This T cell receptor beta chain was recorded in a study of cytomegalovirus exposure and HLA in healthy donors. Whole-study findings and limits: Immune exposure information comprised only CMV serostatus.

This CDR3 region has 14 residues. The V gene end was trimmed by 4 bases and the J gene end by 4 bases; junction bases not matched to a gene: 4. Germline CDR1 reads MNHEY; CDR2 reads SMNVEV (reference sequence). Points on this clone: The antigen remains undetermined.

The PCR had 60 Vbeta and 13 Jbeta primers. Here immunoSEQ multiplex PCR was the method, and the copy in TCRdb shows in-frame clones only, minus some. Recorded for this sample: about 40,000 clones. The TCR originated in a male donor in good health and CMV-seronegative. Sequencing was performed on PBMCs. This chain links TRBV27 with TRBJ2-1; 7 nucleotides line up with TRBD1. The CDR3 loop is CASSSMGQYNEQFF. The CDR3 coding sequence is TGTGCCAGCAGTTCCATGGGACAGTACAATGAGCAGTTCTTC.